Only a few counts were recorded for the clone carrying this T cell receptor beta chain. Its antigen is as yet unknown. Amplified TCR beta CDR3 regions came from RNA transcripts. The primer set for the first-round RT-PCR of the TCR CDR3 was HTBI. TCRdb itself ran the multiplex PCR reads through MiXCR, one entry per CDR3 protein. The profile covers approximately 370,000 distinct CDR3 sequences, with about 15% appearing a single time and over 25% taken by the ten largest. Exclusion criteria comprised uncontrolled infection, other autoimmune disease, pregnancy or lactation. Using around 10 ml of fresh peripheral blood, PBMCs were prepared. This specimen comes from a study of T cells in Graves' hyperthyroidism and ophthalmopathy. Study results and limitations: A model of 13 V-J pairs discriminated ophthalmopathy from stable hyperthyroidism.

The CDR3 extends over 13 amino acids. Trimming stripped 3 bases from V and 1 base from J, with 5 bases between. The rearrangement uses TRBV12-3 or TRBV12-4 and TRBJ2-3; D call uncertain. This receptor was identified in a young woman with Graves' hyperthyroidism. The sequencing input was blood. CDR3 DNA: TGTGCCAGCAGTTTCATGGGCACAGATACGCAGTATTTT. It is translated as CASSFMGTDTQYF.